This T cell receptor (beta chain) emerged from a study of long-term antiretroviral therapy in people with HIV. They ran version v3.0 of the immunoSEQ assay at survey level. Assay used: immunoSEQ multiplex PCR; TCRdb lists only in-frame clones, some missing. The table shows about 36,000 clones, with roughly 80% occurring only once. CDR1 is SGHTA, CDR2 FQGNSA, per germline. This CDR3 comprises 15 residues. V lost 0 bases to trimming and J lost 8 bases, with 14 bases between them. The study drew at least one pre-ART and at least two post-ART PBMC samples from every donor. The receptor was isolated from a man aged 30-40 years with HIV. The rearrangement links TRBV7-2 to TRBJ2-1; D is undetermined. Material: unsorted PBMCs, obtained 3.4 years after starting antiretroviral therapy. The DNA of the CDR3 is TGTGCCAGCAGCTTAGCGTGGATAGAGTACGATGAGCAGTTCTTC. Its protein product is CASSLAWIEYDEQFF.